This record covers a single T cell receptor beta chain. The antigen remains undetermined. Trimming removed 7 bases at V and 0 bases at J, with 15 bases between. The CDR3 is made up of 16 amino acids. Germline CDR1 and CDR2: SEHNR and FQNEAQ (reference sequence). Donors had no recently reported acute infections or vaccinations and were HIV-negative. The data were taken from a study of shared clonotypes between healthy human individuals. As for the study in general: Donors had three CD4 naive, three CD4 memory, two CD8 naive and one CD8 memory plate apiece.

Study-level results: Inspection by rarefaction showed sorted-subset sequencing to be incomplete despite large depth.

The assay was run at deep level. TCRdb keeps only in-frame clones here, not all; method: immunoSEQ multiplex PCR. Among about 980,000 clones, more than 75% were seen once, and the ten largest hold nearly 1.5%. This receptor was obtained from a man younger than 35 in good health. Sequenced material: memory CD4+ T cells sorted from blood. The subset here: CD45RA-negative fraction. The V and J genes are TRBV7-9 and TRBJ2-2; D not resolved. The CDR3 reads CASTINEVSNTGELFF. The CDR3 bases are TGTGCCAGCACCATAAACGAAGTTTCGAACACCGGGGAGCTGTTTTTT.